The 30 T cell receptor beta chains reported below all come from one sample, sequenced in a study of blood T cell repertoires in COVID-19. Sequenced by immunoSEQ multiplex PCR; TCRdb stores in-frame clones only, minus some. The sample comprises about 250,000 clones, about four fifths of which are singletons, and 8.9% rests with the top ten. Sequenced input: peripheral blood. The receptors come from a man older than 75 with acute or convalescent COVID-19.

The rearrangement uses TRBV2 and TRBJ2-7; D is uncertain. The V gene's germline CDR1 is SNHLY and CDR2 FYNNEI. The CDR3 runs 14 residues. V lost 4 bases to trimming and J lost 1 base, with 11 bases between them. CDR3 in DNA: TGTGCCAGCAGTGTCCTTGAGGTATCCTACGAGCAGTACTTC. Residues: CASSVLEVSYEQYF.

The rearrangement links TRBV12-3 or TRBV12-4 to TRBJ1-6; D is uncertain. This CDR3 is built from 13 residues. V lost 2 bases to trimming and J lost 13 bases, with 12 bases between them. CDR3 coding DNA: TGTGCCAGCAGTTTACCGGGGTTGGGTCCCCTCCACTTT. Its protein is CASSLPGLGPLHF.

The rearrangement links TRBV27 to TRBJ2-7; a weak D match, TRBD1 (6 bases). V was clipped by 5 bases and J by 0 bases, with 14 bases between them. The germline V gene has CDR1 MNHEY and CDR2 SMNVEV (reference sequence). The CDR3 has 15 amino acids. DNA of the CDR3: TGTGCCAGCAGTAAACCCGGGACATACTCCTACGAGCAGTACTTC. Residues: CASSKPGTYSYEQYF.

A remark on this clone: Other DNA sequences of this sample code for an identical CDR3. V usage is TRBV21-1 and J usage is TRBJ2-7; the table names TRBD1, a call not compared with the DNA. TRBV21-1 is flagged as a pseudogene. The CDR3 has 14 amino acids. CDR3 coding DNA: TGTGCCAGCAGCAAGCCGGACAGGACCTACGAGCAGTATTTC. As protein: CASSKPDRTYEQYF.

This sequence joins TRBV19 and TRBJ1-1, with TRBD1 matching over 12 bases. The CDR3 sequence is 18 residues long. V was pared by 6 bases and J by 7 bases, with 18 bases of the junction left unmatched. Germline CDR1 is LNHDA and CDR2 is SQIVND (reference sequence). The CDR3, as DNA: TGTGCCAGTAGGCCGAACCGGGACAGGGGGCCCTACCACGTTGAAGCTTTCTTT. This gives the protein CASRPNRDRGPYHVEAFF.

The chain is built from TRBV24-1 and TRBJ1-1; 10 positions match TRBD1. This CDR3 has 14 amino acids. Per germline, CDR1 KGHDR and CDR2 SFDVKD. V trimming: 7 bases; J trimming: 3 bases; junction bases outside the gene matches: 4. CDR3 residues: CATSPGTGDTEAFF. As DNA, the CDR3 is TGTGCCACCAGCCCCGGGACAGGGGACACTGAAGCTTTCTTT.

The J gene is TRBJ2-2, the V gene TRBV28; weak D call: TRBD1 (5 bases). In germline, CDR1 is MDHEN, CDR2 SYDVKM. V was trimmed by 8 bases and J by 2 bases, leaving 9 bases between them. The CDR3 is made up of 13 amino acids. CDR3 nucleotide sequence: TGTGCCAGCCCCGACAGCAACACCGGGGAGCTGTTTTTT. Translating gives CASPDSNTGELFF. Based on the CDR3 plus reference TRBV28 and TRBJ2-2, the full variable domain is DVKVTQSSRYLVKRTGEKVFLECVQDMDHENMFWYRQDPGLGLRLIYFSYDVKMKEKGDIPEGYSVSREKKERFSLILESASTNQTSMYLCASPDSNTGELFFGEGSRLTVL.

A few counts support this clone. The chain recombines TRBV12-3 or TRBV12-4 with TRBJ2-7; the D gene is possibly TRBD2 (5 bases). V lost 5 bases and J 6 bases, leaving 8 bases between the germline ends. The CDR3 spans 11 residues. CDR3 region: CASSAGLEQYF. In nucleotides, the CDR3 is TGTGCCAGCAGTGCCGGACTCGAGCAGTACTTC.

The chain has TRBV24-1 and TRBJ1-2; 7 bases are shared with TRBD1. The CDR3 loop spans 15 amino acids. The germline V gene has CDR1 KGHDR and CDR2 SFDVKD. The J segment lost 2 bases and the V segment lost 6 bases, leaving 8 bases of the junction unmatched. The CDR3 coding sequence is TGTGCCACCAGTACTAATCAGGGGGTAAACTATGGCTACACCTTC. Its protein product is CATSTNQGVNYGYTF.

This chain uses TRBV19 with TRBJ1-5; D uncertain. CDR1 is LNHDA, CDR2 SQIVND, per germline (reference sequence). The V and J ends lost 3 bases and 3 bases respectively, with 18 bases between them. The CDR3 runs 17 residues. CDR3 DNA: TGTGCCAGTAGTATTTCCACCGGGGTAGTAAACAATCAGCCCCAGCATTTT. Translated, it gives CASSISTGVVNNQPQHF.

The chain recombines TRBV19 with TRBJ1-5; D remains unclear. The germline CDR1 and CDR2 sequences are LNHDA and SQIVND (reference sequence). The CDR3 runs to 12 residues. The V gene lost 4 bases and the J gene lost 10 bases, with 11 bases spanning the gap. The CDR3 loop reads CASSRGREPQHF. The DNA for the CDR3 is TGTGCCAGTAGTAGAGGGCGGGAACCCCAGCATTTT.

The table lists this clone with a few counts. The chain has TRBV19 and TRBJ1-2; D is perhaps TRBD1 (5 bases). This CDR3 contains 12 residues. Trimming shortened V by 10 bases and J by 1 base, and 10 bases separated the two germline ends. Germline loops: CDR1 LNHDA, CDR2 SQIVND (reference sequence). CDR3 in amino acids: CATRTFNYGYTF. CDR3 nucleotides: TGTGCCACTCGGACATTTAACTATGGCTACACCTTC.

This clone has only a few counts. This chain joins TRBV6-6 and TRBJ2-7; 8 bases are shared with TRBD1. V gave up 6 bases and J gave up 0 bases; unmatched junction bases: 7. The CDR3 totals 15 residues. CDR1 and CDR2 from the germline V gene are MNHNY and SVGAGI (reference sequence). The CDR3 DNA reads TGTGCCAGCAGCATACCAGGGGGCGTCTCCTACGAGCAGTACTTC. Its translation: CASSIPGGVSYEQYF.

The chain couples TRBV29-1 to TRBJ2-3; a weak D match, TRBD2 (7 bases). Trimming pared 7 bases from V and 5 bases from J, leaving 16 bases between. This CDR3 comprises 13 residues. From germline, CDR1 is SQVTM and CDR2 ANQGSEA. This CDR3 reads CSAGGGFGDTQYF. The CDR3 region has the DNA TGCAGCGCTGGGGGGGGCTTTGGAGATACGCAGTATTTT.

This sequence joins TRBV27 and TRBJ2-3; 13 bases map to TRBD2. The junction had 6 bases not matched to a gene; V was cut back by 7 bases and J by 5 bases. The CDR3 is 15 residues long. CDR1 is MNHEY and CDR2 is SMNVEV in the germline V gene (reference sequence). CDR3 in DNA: TGTGCCAGCACCCGCGGACTAGCGGGAGTAGATACGCAGTATTTT. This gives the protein CASTRGLAGVDTQYF.

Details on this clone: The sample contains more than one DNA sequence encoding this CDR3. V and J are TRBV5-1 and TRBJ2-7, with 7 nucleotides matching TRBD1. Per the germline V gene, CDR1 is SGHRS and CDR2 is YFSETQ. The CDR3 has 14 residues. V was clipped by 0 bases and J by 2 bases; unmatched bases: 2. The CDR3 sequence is CASSLGDSTYEQYF. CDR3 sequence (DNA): TGCGCCAGCAGCTTGGGGGACAGCACCTACGAGCAGTACTTC.

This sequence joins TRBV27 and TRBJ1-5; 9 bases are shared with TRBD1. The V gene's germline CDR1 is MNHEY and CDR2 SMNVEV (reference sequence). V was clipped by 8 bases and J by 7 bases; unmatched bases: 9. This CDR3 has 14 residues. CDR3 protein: CASAIDRGNQPQHF. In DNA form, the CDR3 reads TGTGCCAGCGCCATTGACAGGGGGAACCAGCCCCAGCATTTT.

The CDR3 sequence: CASSVYGTGFTGNTIYF. The CDR3 DNA reads as TGTGCCAGCAGCGTATACGGGACAGGGTTCACTGGAAACACCATATATTTT. This chain joins TRBV9 and TRBJ1-3; 9 nucleotides line up with TRBD1. V lost 1 base and J lost 2; bases outside the gene matches: 7. This CDR3 has 17 amino acids. CDR1 SGDLS and CDR2 YYNGEE come from the germline V gene.

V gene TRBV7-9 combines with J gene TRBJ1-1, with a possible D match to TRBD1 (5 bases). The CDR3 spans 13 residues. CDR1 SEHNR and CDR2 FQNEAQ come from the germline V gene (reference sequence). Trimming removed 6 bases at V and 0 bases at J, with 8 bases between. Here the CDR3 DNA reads TGTGCCAGCAGGACAGTGATGAACACTGAAGCTTTCTTT. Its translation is CASRTVMNTEAFF.

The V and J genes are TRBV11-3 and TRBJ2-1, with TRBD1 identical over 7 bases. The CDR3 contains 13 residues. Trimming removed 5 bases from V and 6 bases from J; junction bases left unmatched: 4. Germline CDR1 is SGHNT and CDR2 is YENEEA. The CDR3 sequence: CASSPRGLNEQFF. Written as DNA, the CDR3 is TGTGCCAGCAGCCCTAGGGGGCTCAATGAGCAGTTCTTC.

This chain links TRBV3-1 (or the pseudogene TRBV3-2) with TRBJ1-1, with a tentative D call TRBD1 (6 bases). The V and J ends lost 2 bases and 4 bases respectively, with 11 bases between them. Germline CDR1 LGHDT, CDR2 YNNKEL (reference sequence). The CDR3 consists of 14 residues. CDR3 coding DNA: TGTGCCAGCAGCCAAACAGGGAGGGGCACTGAAGCTTTCTTT. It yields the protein CASSQTGRGTEAFF.

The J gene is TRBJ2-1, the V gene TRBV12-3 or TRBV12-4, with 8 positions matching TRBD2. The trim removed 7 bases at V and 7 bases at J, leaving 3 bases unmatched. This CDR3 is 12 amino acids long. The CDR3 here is CASTPGGNEQFF. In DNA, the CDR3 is TGTGCCAGCACCCCGGGGGGGAATGAGCAGTTCTTC.

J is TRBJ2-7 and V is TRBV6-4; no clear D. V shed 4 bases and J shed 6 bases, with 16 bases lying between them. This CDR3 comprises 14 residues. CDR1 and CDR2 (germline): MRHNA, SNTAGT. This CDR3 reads CASSACEEAPEQYF. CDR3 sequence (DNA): TGTGCCAGCAGTGCGTGTGAGGAAGCCCCCGAGCAGTACTTC.

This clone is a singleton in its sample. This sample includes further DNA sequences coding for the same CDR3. CDR3 region: CASSLDRGEQYF. The CDR3 region has the DNA TGCGCCAGCAGCTTGGACAGGGGGGAGCAGTACTTC. This chain connects TRBV5-1 to TRBJ2-7, with TRBD1 identical over 8 bases. The J segment lost 7 bases and the V segment lost 0 bases, leaving 0 bases of the junction unmatched. CDR1 SGHRS and CDR2 YFSETQ come from the germline V gene. The CDR3 loop spans 12 amino acids.

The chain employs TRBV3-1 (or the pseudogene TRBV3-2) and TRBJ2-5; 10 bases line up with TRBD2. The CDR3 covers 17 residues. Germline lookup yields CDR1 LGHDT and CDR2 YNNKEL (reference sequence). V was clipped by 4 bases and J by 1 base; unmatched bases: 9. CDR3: CASSRTSTSGRQETQYF. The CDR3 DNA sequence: TGTGCCAGCAGCCGAACCTCGACTAGCGGGCGCCAAGAGACCCAGTACTTC.

The DNA of the CDR3 is TGTGCCAGCAGCTTGGGACTAGCGGGAGGTCTCTACGAGCAGTACTTC. It yields the protein CASSLGLAGGLYEQYF. This chain connects TRBV7-2 to TRBJ2-7; TRBD2 agrees at 15 bases. Germline CDR1 SGHTA, CDR2 FQGNSA. V was clipped by 3 bases and J by 3 bases; unmatched bases: 3. This CDR3 comprises 16 residues.

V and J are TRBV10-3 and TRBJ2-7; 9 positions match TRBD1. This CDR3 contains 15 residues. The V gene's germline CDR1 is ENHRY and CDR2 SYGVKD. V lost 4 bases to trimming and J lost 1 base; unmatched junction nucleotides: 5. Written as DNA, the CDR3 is TGTGCCATCAGTGCGGACAGGGGAAGTTCCTACGAGCAGTACTTC. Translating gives CAISADRGSSYEQYF.

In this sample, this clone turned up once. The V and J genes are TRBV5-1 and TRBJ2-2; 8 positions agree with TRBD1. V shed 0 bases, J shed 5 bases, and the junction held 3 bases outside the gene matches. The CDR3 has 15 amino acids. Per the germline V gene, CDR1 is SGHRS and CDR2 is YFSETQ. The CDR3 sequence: CASSLARGRTGELFF. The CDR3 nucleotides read TGCGCCAGCAGCTTGGCCAGGGGGCGTACCGGGGAGCTGTTTTTT.

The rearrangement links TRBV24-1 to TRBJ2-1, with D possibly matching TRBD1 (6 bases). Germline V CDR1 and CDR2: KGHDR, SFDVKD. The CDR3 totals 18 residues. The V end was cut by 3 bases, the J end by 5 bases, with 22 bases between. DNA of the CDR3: TGTGCCACCAGTGATCCATCACGTCCAGGGGCGATGGACAATGAGCAGTTCTTC. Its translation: CATSDPSRPGAMDNEQFF.

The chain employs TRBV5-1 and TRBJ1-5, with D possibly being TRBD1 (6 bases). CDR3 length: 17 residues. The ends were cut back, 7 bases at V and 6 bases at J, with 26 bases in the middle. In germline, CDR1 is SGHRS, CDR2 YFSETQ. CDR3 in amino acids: CASLKHRRGLLRQPQHF. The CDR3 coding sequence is TGCGCCAGCCTGAAACACCGCAGGGGTTTGCTACGTCAGCCCCAGCATTTT.